This T cell receptor (beta chain) was observed in a study of T-cell memory formation after mild COVID-19. Each CDR3 protein is one row after TCRdb ran MiXCR on the 5' RACE reads. In the table there are 450,000 to 650,000 distinct CDR3 sequences, roughly 18% of which are singletons. V lost 6 bases to trimming and J lost 6 bases; unmatched junction nucleotides: 15. The germline CDR1 and CDR2 sequences are SNHLY and FYNNEI. The CDR3 contains 17 residues. The chain is built from TRBV2 and TRBJ2-3; 10 bases fit TRBD2. The sequenced material came from PBMCs or a T cell subset sorted from them (not recorded which). The sequence was collected from an adult woman who had mild COVID-19 (a few samples of this study predate the infection). Cell type and time point are not known. The CDR3 sequence: CASSGPPTSGLRDTQYF. The CDR3 DNA is TGTGCCAGCAGCGGCCCCCCGACTAGCGGGCTTAGGGATACGCAGTATTTT.